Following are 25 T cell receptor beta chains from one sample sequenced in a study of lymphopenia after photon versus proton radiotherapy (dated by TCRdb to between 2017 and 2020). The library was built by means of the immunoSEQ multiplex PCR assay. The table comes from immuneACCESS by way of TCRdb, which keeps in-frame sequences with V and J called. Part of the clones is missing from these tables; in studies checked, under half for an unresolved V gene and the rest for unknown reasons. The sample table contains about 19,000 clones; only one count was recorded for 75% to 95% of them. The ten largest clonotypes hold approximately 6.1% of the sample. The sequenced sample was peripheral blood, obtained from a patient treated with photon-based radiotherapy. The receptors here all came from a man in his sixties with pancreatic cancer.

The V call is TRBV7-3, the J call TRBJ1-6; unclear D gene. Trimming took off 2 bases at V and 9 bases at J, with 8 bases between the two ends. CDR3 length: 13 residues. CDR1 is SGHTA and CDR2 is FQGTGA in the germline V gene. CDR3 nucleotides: TGTGCCAGCAGCTTAGATTTTGTTTCACCCCTCCACTTT. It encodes CASSLDFVSPLHF.

The CDR3 DNA sequence: TGTGCCAGCAGTTCGAGCGGGGGTGGCACAGATACGCAGTATTTT. It yields the protein CASSSSGGGTDTQYF. The chain joins TRBV2 to TRBJ2-3, with TRBD2 matching 8 bases. Trimming removed 5 bases from V and 1 base from J; junction bases left unmatched: 5. The CDR3 is made up of 15 amino acids. Germline V gene data show CDR1 as SNHLY and CDR2 as FYNNEI.

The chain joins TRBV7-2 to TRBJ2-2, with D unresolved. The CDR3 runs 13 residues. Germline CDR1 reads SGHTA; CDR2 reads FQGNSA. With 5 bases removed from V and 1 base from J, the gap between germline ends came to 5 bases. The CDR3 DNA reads TGTGCCAGCAGCCAGAAGAACACCGGGGAGCTGTTTTTT. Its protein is CASSQKNTGELFF.

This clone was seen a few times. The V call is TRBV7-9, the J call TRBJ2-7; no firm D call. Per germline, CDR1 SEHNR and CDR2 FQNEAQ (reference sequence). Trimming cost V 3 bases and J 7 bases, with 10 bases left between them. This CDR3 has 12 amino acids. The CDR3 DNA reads TGTGCCAGCAGCTTCTCAAGAGGAGAGCAGTACTTC. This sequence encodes CASSFSRGEQYF.

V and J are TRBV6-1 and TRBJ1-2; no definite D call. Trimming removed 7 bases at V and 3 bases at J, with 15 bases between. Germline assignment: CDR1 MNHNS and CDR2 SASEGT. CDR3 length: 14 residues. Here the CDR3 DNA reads TGTGCCAGCACCCGGGGTCATCCCGACTATGGCTACACCTTC. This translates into CASTRGHPDYGYTF.

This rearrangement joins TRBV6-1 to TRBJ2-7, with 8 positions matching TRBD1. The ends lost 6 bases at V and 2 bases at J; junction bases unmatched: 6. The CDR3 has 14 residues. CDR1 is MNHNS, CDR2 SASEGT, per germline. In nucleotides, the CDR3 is TGTGCCAGCAGGGACGCGACAGGGGCCTACGAGCAGTACTTC. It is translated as CASRDATGAYEQYF.

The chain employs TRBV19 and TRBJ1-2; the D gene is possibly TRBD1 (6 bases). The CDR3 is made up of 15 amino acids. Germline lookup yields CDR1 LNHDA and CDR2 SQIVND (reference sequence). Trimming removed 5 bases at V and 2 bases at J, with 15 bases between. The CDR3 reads CASSPAGTHNYGYTF. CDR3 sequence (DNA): TGTGCCAGTAGTCCTGCTGGGACACACAACTATGGCTACACCTTC.

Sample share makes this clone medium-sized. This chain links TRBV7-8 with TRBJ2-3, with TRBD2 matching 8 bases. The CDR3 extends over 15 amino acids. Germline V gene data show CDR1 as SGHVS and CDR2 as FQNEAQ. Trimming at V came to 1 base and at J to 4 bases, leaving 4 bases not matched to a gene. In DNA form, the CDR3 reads TGTGCCAGCAGCTTAGAGACTAGCGATGCAGATACGCAGTATTTT. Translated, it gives CASSLETSDADTQYF.

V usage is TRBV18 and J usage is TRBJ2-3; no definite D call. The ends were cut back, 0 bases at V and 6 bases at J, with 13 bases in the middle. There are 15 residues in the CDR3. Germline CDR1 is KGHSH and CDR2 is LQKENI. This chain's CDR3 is CASSPPSLAGDTQYF. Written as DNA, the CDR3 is TGTGCCAGCTCACCACCTTCGCTGGCTGGCGATACGCAGTATTTT.

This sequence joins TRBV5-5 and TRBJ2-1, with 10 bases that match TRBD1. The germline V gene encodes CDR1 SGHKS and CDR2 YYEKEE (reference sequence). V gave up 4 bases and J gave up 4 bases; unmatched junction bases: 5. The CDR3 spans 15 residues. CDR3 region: CASSTGQGEYNEQFF. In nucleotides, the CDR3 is TGTGCCAGCAGCACTGGACAGGGGGAATACAATGAGCAGTTCTTC. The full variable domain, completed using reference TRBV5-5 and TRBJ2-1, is DAGVTQSPTHLIKTRGQQVTLRCSPISGHKSVSWYQQVLGQGPQFIFQYYEKEERGRGNFPDRFSARQFPNYSSELNVNALLLGDSALYLCASSTGQGEYNEQFFGPGTRLTVL.

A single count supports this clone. The CDR3 coding sequence is TGCAGCGTGGGGGAGGCGGTGAACACTGAAGCTTTCTTT. Its protein product is CSVGEAVNTEAFF. This chain uses TRBV29-1 with TRBJ1-1; possible D gene TRBD1, 5 bases. Germline CDR1 is SQVTM and CDR2 is ANQGSEA. The CDR3 covers 13 residues. The V end lost 6 bases, the J end lost 0 bases, and 11 bases lay between the germline ends.

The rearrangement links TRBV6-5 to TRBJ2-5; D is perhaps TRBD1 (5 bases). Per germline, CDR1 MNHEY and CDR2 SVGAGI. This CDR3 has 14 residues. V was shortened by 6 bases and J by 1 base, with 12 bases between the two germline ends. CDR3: CASRRTFSQETQYF. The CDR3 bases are TGTGCCAGCAGGCGGACATTCTCCCAAGAGACCCAGTACTTC.

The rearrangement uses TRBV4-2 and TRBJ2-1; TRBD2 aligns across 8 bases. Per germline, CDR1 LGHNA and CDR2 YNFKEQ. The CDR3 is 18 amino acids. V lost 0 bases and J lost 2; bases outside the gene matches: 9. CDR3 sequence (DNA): TGTGCCAGCAGCCAAGATCCTGCGGCACTAGCGGCCTACAATGAGCAGTTCTTC. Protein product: CASSQDPAALAAYNEQFF.

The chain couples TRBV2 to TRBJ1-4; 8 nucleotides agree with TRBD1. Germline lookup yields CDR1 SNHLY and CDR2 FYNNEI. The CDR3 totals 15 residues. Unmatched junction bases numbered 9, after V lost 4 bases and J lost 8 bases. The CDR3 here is CASSVTWDRLEKLFF. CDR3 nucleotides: TGTGCCAGCAGTGTAACATGGGACAGGCTCGAAAAACTGTTTTTT.

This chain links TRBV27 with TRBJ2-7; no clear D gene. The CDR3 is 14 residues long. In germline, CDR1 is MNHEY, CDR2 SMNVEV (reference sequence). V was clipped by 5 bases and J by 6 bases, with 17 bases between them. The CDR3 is CASSPRGPLGEQYF. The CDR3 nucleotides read TGTGCCAGCAGTCCCAGAGGTCCACTTGGCGAGCAGTACTTC.

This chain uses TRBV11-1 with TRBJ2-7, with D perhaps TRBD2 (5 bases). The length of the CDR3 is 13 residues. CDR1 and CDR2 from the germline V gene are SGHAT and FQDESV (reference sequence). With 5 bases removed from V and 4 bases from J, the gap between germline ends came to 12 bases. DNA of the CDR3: TGTGCCAGCAGCACAGCGGCACCTTACGAGCAGTACTTC. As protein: CASSTAAPYEQYF.

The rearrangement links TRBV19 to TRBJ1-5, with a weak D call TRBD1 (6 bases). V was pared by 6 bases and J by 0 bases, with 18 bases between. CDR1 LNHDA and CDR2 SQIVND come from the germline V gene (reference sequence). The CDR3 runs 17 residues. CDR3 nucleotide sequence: TGTGCCAGTAGCCCCCGGGACAACTTTTATAGCAATCAGCCCCAGCATTTT. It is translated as CASSPRDNFYSNQPQHF.

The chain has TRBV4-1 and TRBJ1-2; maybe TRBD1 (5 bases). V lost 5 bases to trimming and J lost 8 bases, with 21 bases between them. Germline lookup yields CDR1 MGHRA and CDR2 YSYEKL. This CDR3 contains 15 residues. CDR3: CASSSSPQTAVGYTF. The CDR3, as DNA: TGCGCCAGCAGCTCATCTCCCCAGACAGCGGTGGGCTACACCTTC.

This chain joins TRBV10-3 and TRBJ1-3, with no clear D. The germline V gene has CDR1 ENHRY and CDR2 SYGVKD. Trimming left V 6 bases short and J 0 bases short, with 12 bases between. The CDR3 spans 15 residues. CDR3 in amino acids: CAIRETGSSGNTIYF. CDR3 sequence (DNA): TGTGCCATCAGAGAGACGGGCAGCTCTGGAAACACCATATATTTT.

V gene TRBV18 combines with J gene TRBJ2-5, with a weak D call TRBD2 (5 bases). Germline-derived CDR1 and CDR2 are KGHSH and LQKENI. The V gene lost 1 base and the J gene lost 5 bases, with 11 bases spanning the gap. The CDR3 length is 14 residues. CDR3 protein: CASSPRPGWETQYF. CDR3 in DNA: TGTGCCAGCTCACCACGGCCGGGATGGGAGACCCAGTACTTC. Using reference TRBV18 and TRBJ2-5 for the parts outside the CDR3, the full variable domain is NAGVMQNPRHLVRRRGQEARLRCSPMKGHSHVYWYRQLPEEGLKFMVYLQKENIIDESGMPKERFSAEFPKEGPSILRIQQVVRGDSAAYFCASSPRPGWETQYFGPGTRLLVL.

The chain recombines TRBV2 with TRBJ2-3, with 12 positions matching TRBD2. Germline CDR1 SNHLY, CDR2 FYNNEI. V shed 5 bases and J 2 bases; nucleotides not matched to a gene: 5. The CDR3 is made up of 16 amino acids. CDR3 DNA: TGTGCCAGCAGTCGACTAGCGGGGGCCCTCACAGATACGCAGTATTTT. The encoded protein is CASSRLAGALTDTQYF.

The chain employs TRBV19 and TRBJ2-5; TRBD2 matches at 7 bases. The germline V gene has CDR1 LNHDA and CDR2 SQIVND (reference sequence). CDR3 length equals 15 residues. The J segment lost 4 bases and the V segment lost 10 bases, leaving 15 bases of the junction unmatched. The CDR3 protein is CATKPKELATETQYF. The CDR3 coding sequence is TGTGCCACCAAGCCCAAAGAACTAGCGACAGAGACCCAGTACTTC.

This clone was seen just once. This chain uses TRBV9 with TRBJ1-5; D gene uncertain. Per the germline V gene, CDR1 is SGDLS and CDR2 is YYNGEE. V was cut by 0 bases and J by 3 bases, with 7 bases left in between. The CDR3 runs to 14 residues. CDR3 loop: CASSVGGYNQPQHF. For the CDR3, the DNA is TGTGCCAGCAGCGTAGGTGGTTACAATCAGCCCCAGCATTTT. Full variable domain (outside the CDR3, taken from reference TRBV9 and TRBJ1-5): DSGVTQTPKHLITATGQRVTLRCSPRSGDLSVYWYQQSLDQGLQFLIQYYNGEERAKGNILERFSAQQFPDLHSELNLSSLELGDSALYFCASSVGGYNQPQHFGDGTRLSIL.

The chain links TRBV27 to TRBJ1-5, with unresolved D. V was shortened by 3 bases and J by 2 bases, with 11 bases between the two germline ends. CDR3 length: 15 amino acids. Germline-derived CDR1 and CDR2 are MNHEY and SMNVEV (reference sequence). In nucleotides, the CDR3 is TGTGCCAGCAGTTTCTCTACGCGGGGCAATCAGCCCCAGCATTTT. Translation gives CASSFSTRGNQPQHF.

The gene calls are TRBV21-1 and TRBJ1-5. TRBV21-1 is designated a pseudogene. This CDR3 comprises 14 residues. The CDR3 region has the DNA TGTGCCAGCAGCAAAGAGCTTGGGAATCAGCCCCAGCATTTT. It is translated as CASSKELGNQPQHF.